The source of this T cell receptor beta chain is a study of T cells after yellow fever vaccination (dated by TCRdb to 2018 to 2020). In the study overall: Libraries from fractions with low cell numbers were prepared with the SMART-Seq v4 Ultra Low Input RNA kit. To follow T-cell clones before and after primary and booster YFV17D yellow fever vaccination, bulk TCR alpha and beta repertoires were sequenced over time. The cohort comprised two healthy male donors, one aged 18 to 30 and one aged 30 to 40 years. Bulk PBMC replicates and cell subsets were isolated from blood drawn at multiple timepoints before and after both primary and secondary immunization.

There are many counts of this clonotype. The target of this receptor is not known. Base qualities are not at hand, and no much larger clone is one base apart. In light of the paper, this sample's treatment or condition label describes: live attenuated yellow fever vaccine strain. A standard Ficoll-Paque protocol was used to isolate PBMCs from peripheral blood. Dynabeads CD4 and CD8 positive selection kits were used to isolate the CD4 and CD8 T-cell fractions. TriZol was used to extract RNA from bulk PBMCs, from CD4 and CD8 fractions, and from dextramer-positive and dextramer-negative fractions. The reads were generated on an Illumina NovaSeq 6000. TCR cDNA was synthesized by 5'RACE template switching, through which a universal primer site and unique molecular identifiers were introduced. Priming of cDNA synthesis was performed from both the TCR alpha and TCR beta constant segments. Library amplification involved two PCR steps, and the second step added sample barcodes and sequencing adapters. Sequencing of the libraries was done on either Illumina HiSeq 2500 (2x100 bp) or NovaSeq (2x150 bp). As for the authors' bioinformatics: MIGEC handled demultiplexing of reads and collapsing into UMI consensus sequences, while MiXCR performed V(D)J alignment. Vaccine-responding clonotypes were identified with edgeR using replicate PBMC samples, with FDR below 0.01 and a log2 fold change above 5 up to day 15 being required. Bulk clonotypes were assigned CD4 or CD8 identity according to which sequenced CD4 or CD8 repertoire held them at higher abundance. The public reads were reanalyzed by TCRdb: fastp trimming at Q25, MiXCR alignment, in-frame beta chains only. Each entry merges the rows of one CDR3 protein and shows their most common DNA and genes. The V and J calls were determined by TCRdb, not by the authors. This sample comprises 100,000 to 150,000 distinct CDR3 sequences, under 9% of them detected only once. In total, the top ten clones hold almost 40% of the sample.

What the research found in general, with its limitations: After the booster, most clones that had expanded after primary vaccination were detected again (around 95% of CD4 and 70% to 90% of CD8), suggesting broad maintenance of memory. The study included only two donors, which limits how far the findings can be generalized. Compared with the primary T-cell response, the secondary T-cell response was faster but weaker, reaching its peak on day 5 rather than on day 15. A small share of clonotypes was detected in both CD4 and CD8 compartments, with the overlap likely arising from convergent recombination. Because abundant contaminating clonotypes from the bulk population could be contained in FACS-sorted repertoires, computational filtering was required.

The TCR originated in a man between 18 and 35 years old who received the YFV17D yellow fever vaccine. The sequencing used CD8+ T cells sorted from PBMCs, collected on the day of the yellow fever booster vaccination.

The DNA is as follows: TGTGCCAGCCGTCTTGGGGTAGTGCGCGAGCAGTACTTC. It encodes CASRLGVVREQYF. This sequence uses TRBV12-3 or TRBV12-4 and TRBJ2-7; the D gene identity is not certain. V is reduced by 8 bases and J by 6 bases, leaving a spacing of 17 bases between them. Inclusive of the bounding cysteine and phenylalanine, the CDR3 is 13 residues long. Only CDR3 DNA remains: 39 bases, in frame from the first base.